This T cell receptor beta chain appears in the sequencing data of a study of graft-versus-host responses after intestinal transplantation. The wider study: All recipients were given anti-thymocyte globulin induction, and tacrolimus and steroids were then administered for three to four years.

TCRdb keeps only in-frame clones here, not all; method: immunoSEQ multiplex PCR. The sample has 40,000 or so clones; about nine tenths are singletons. This CDR3 has 14 amino acids. Germline V lookup: CDR1 MGHDK, CDR2 SYGVNS. Trimming pared 2 bases from V and 0 bases from J, leaving 7 bases between. General study findings and limits: The marrow of recipients harbored GvH clones, and ileum or blood showed some of them first.

About this clone itself: Its cognate antigen is unknown.

The sequence was collected from a human patient who received an intestinal transplant, so some T cells may come from the graft donor. Here the sequenced sample was PBMCs, taken roughly 270 days after transplant. The genes are TRBV25-1 and TRBJ1-1; no clear D. The CDR3 loop is CASSEGSLNTEAFF. CDR3 nucleotides: TGTGCCAGCAGTGAAGGCAGCCTGAACACTGAAGCTTTCTTT.